The clone carrying this T cell receptor beta chain was recorded a few times. Trimming took 2 bases from V and 16 from J, leaving 13 bases between them. The CDR3 consists of 11 residues. CDR1 and CDR2 from the germline V gene are SGHRS and YFSETQ. The data belong to a study of T-cell memory formation after mild COVID-19. MiXCR, run by TCRdb on the 5' RACE reads, gives a single entry per CDR3 protein. The table lists hundreds of thousands of distinct CDR3 sequences, about a sixth of them singletons. The specimen sequenced was PBMCs or a T cell subset sorted from them (not recorded which). The chain couples TRBV5-1 to TRBJ2-1, with D perhaps TRBD1 or TRBD2 (5 bases each). The TCR was taken from a man aged 18 to 29 who had mild COVID-19 (a few samples of this study predate the infection). Cell type and time point are not known. The CDR3 DNA sequence: TGCGCCAGCAGCTTTCAGGGAGTTTACTTCTTC. It translates to CASSFQGVYFF.